In this sample, the clone carrying this TCR beta chain turned up many times. A single record per CDR3 protein comes from TCRdb applying MiXCR to the reads. The sample includes 200,000 to 300,000 distinct CDR3 sequences, 29% of them seen just once. The data were obtained in a study of kidney transplant recipient with SARS-CoV-2 infection. V lost 5 bases and J 4 bases, leaving 23 bases between the germline ends. This CDR3 has 17 amino acids. Sequencing used a blood sample, obtained at baseline and on roughly day 110 from a kidney transplant recipient. The chain links TRBV12-3 or TRBV12-4 to TRBJ1-2, with D hard to call. The clonotype was recovered from a male patient between 25 and 39 years old who had COVID-19 and was a kidney transplant recipient. Some of these T cells may belong to the graft donor. The CDR3 DNA reads TGTGCCAGCAGTGATAAAATCAGCTTCCGAAAGACCTATGGCTACACCTTC. Translating gives CASSDKISFRKTYGYTF.